This T cell receptor (beta chain) comes out of a study of human T cells and chemical hapten exposure (dated by TCRdb to about 2021). At the level of the whole study: For sensitization, 2% DPC in acetone was applied to a 2 cm by 2 cm area of upper inner arm skin. Throughout the approximately 25-week study period, patients were also given weekly therapeutic DPC doses on the scalp. Patch testing on the upper back used Finn chambers containing 0.01% DPC, with scoring done after 6 days according to International Contact Dermatitis Research Group standards. Alopecia areata with under or over 50% scalp involvement, alopecia totalis and alopecia universalis were represented in the patient cohort, which was mostly female. The libraries were sequenced as a pool, and the TCR yield per sample differed mostly because of small variations in library volumes within the pool. The study tracked peripheral blood TCR repertoire changes in vivo during primary and secondary sensitization to the hapten diphenylcyclopropenone (DPC) in alopecia patients. Blood was sampled from patients pre-sensitization (week 0) and at 2, 6 and about 24 weeks after DPC sensitization. Roughly 30 alopecia patients provided blood for TCR sequencing at one to four time points (pre-sensitization, 2, 6 and 24 weeks).

V loses 0 bases, J loses 4 bases, and the germline ends lie 10 bases apart. CDR1 and CDR2 are read off the germline V gene as MGHRA and YSYEKL. From the cysteine up to the phenylalanine, the CDR3 has a length of 14 residues. The kept DNA is CDR3 alone, 42 bases in frame from the first base. The sample's time point label is to be understood as: pre-sensitization, week 0. The treatment or condition label here, explained by the study, means: therapeutic diphenylcyclopropenone sensitization with weekly scalp DPC. Blood at each patch-test visit was drawn before the patch test was applied. To be eligible, patients had to be aged 18 to 70, diagnosed with alopecia and judged suitable for DPC therapy, while pregnant patients were excluded. Unfractionated whole blood was collected in Tempus Blood RNA tubes, and total RNA was extracted from that blood. This clonotype was detected a few times. Which antigen it targets is not known. Base-call qualities are not available, and no considerably larger clone is one nucleotide away.

What the work shows at the level of the full study, not this receptor alone: Because every patient had alopecia, a presumed autoimmune disease, the patients' immune response might differ from that of healthy individuals. After repeated subsampling, the strength of the expansion versus patch-test correlation and the threshold at which it became significant changed. DPC sensitization did not change the number of TCRs with a frequency above 1 in 1000, and there was no evidence of changes in global repertoire structure. The number of PT1 expanded TCRs positively correlated with patch test score, significant at thresholds 8, 16 and 32 but not 4. Expanded TCRs formed significantly more large CDR3 similarity clusters than pre-sensitization or healthy control sets, consistent with antigen-driven responses.

Receptors were amplified or captured by RACE. Sequencing was carried out with a NextSeq 500. Library preparation attached unique molecular identifiers to individual cDNA molecules for quantitative, reproducible TCR counting. For every blood RNA sample, sequencing covered both the TCR alpha and TCR beta chains. In the source study's methods: A median of about 89,000 TCRs per sample was observed, with a range of about 20,000 to 750,000. The Decombinator software suite was used to annotate V, J and CDR3 in the TCR reads. For PS versus PT1 abundance plots, all samples were subsampled to the same number of TCRs (28,000). Expanded TCRs were defined as absent before sensitization and observed at least eight times at the 2-week time point. TCRdb took the public reads, trimmed them with fastp at Q25, ran MiXCR for clone calling and kept in-frame beta chains. Every distinct CDR3 protein forms one entry, paired with its most common genes and DNA. It is TCRdb's table, rather than the study itself, that gives the V and J calls and clone size. The sample includes around 120,000 distinct CDR3 sequences, with roughly 13% observed a single time. The top ten clones comprise 2.5% to 3% of the sample.

This receptor was obtained from a woman between 18 and 30 years old with alopecia areata. Some clones in this sample may be carry-over from other donors' samples. The chain links TRBV4-1 with TRBJ2-7; the D gene lacks a confident call. The specimen comprised whole blood, sampled in connection with sensitization to the hapten diphenylcyclopropenone (DPC). In nucleotide form, the sequence is TGCGCCAGCAGCCAAGATTTGCCCCGATACGAGCAGTACTTC. The resulting protein is CASSQDLPRYEQYF.